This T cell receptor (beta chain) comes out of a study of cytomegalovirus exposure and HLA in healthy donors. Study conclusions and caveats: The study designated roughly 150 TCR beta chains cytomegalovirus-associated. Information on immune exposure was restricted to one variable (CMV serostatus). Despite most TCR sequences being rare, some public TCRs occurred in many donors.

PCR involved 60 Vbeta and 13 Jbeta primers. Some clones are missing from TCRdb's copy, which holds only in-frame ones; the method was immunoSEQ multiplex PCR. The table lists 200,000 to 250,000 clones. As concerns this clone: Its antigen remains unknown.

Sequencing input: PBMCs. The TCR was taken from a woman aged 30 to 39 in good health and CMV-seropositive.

The CDR3 spells CASSSRLRGGGMNTEAFF. The CDR3 nucleotides are TGCGCCAGCAGTTCGAGGCTCAGGGGTGGAGGAATGAACACTGAAGCTTTCTTT. The rearrangement links TRBV4-1 to TRBJ1-1, with a possible D match to TRBD1 (6 bases). The CDR3 is 18 amino acids. Between the trimmed V and J ends, which lost 6 bases and 0 bases, there was a span of 23 bases. From germline, CDR1 is MGHRA and CDR2 YSYEKL.